The next 16 T cell receptor beta chains were all read from a single sample in a study of T-cell memory formation after mild COVID-19. TCRdb recomputed calls from the 5' RACE reads with MiXCR, one row per CDR3 protein. The sample carries 200,000 to 300,000 distinct CDR3 sequences, around 10% recorded once. Input material: PBMCs or a T cell subset sorted from them (not recorded which). All receptors derive from a man aged 18-30 years who had mild COVID-19 (a few samples of this study predate the infection). Cell type and time point are not known.

This clonotype was observed a handful of times. The chain couples TRBV4-2 to TRBJ2-7; D may be TRBD1 or TRBD2 (5 bases each). Germline CDR1 is LGHNA and CDR2 is YNFKEQ. V shed 4 bases and J shed 4 bases, with 11 bases lying between them. CDR3 length equals 13 residues. CDR3 nucleotide sequence: TGTGCCAGCAGCCCCGAGGGGAAATACGAGCAGTACTTC. Translating it yields CASSPEGKYEQYF.

The chain recombines TRBV20-1 with TRBJ2-1; 10 bases are shared with TRBD2. Losses at the gene ends were 5 bases for V and 7 bases for J; bases not matched to a gene: 8. Germline V CDR1 and CDR2: DFQATT, SNEGSKA (reference sequence). This CDR3 has 14 residues. The CDR3 DNA reads TGCAGTGCTCTAGCGGGGGAATCTGGTAATGAGCAGTTCTTC. Protein sequence: CSALAGESGNEQFF.

This clonotype was seen more than once but under ten times. The rearrangement links TRBV7-6 to TRBJ1-6, with 7 bases lining up with TRBD1. With V trimmed by 5 bases and J by 6 bases, 10 bases remained unmatched. The CDR3 covers 16 residues. Per germline, CDR1 SGHVS and CDR2 FNYEAQ. Here the CDR3 reads CASSAWTGGTNSPLHF. The CDR3 DNA reads as TGTGCCAGCAGCGCTTGGACAGGCGGCACTAATTCACCCCTCCACTTT. Drawing the rest from reference TRBV7-6 and TRBJ1-6, the complete variable domain is GAGVSQSPRYKVTKRGQDVALRCDPISGHVSLYWYRQALGQGPEFLTYFNYEAQQDKSGLPNDRFSAERPEGSISTLTIQRTEQRDSAMYRCASSAWTGGTNSPLHFGNGTRLTVT.

The J gene is TRBJ2-7, the V gene TRBV15, with D tentatively TRBD1 (6 bases). Between the trimmed V and J ends, which lost 7 bases and 1 base, there was a span of 17 bases. The CDR3 spans 15 residues. Germline CDR1 LNHNV, CDR2 YYDKDF (reference sequence). CDR3: CATTPQQTGSYEQYV. The CDR3 coding sequence is TGTGCCACCACCCCCCAACAAACAGGGTCCTACGAGCAGTACGTC.

This clonotype showed up just a few times. The CDR3 loop reads CASSQDSHGYTF. In DNA, the CDR3 is TGTGCCAGCAGCCAAGATTCTCATGGCTACACCTTC. This chain uses TRBV4-2 with TRBJ1-2; D unresolved. The V end lost 0 bases, the J end lost 6 bases, and 5 bases lay between the germline ends. From germline, CDR1 is LGHNA and CDR2 YNFKEQ. CDR3 length equals 12 residues.

Many counts were recorded for this clonotype. The chain links TRBV7-6 to TRBJ2-7; 8 bases are a match to TRBD1. V lost 5 bases to trimming and J lost 2 bases; unmatched junction nucleotides: 8. This CDR3 comprises 15 residues. Germline assignment: CDR1 SGHVS and CDR2 FNYEAQ. The CDR3 nucleotides read TGTGCCAGCAGCCCGGCCTACAGGGGGACCTACGAGCAGTACTTC. It yields the protein CASSPAYRGTYEQYF.

This clonotype came up many times. This chain links TRBV6-6 with TRBJ2-5; tentative D call: TRBD1 (6 bases). V lost 4 bases, J lost 9 bases, and 15 bases lay in between. Germline V gene sequence: CDR1 MNHNY, CDR2 SVGAGI (reference sequence). The CDR3 totals 13 residues. CDR3 residues: CASSSGHQGAQYF. As DNA, the CDR3 is TGTGCCAGCAGTTCGGGACACCAAGGGGCCCAGTACTTC.

V gene TRBV6-1 combines with J gene TRBJ1-5; 7 bases are shared with TRBD1. Germline V gives CDR1 MNHNS, CDR2 SASEGT. This CDR3 region has 15 residues. Unmatched junction bases numbered 1, after V lost 2 bases and J lost 0 bases. Here the CDR3 DNA reads TGTGCCAGCAGTGAAAGGGGGCTTAGCAATCAGCCCCAGCATTTT. Its translation: CASSERGLSNQPQHF.

The gene calls are TRBV19 and TRBJ1-5; D remains unclear. V shed 6 bases and J shed 6 bases, with 3 bases lying between them. Germline V gives CDR1 LNHDA, CDR2 SQIVND (reference sequence). The CDR3 loop spans 10 amino acids. DNA for the CDR3: TGTGCCAGTAGGGGTCAGCCCCAGCATTTT. As protein: CASRGQPQHF. Looking up the rest from reference TRBV19 and TRBJ1-5 gives the full variable domain: DGGITQSPKYLFRKEGQNVTLSCEQNLNHDAMYWYRQDPGQGLRLIYYSQIVNDFQKGDIAEGYSVSREKKESFPLTVTSAQKNPTAFYLCASRGQPQHFGDGTRLSIL.

This clonotype was picked up a small number of times. The gene calls are TRBV4-3 and TRBJ2-2, with 10 bases matching TRBD1. The junction had 11 bases not matched to a gene; V was cut back by 3 bases and J by 10 bases. CDR1 is LGHNA and CDR2 is YSLEER in the germline V gene. CDR3 length equals 16 residues. The CDR3 loop is CASSQGPGQGFQELFF. CDR3 nucleotides: TGCGCCAGCAGCCAGGGTCCGGGACAGGGGTTCCAGGAGCTGTTTTTT.

V is TRBV4-2 and J is TRBJ1-2, with D hard to call. This CDR3 has 21 residues. Germline V gene lookup returns CDR1 LGHNA and CDR2 YNFKEQ. Trimming removed 0 bases from V and 2 bases from J, with 28 bases in between. DNA of the CDR3: TGTGCCAGCAGCCAAGAAGAGGTTTTGAGAGGTCAGGCCGTCGTCAACTATGGCTACACCTTC. Translated: CASSQEEVLRGQAVVNYGYTF.

The chain uses TRBV27 and TRBJ2-3, with 7 bases fitting TRBD2. The germline CDR1 and CDR2 sequences are MNHEY and SMNVEV (reference sequence). This CDR3 is 15 amino acids long. The V gene end was trimmed by 6 bases and the J gene end by 8 bases; junction bases not matched to a gene: 14. The CDR3 protein is CASSPRGSGFGTQYF. The CDR3 nucleotides are TGTGCCAGCAGCCCCCGGGGTAGCGGGTTTGGTACGCAGTATTTT.

This sequence joins TRBV7-3 and TRBJ2-7; 8 nucleotides agree with TRBD1. The junction had 5 bases not matched to a gene; V was cut back by 5 bases and J by 5 bases. Per the germline V gene, CDR1 is SGHTA and CDR2 is FQGTGA. The CDR3 length is 13 residues. In nucleotides, the CDR3 is TGTGCCAGCAGCCGGACAGGGCCCGACGAGCAGTACTTC. Encoded protein: CASSRTGPDEQYF.

This clonotype was observed a few times. The chain is built from TRBV2 and TRBJ1-1; maybe TRBD1 (6 bases). Looked up from germline, CDR1 is SNHLY and CDR2 is FYNNEI. There are 15 residues in the CDR3. V lost 4 bases, J lost 5 bases, and 17 bases lay in between. CDR3 in amino acids: CASSAAGTSSTEAFF. In DNA form, the CDR3 reads TGTGCCAGCAGTGCGGCCGGGACAAGCTCGACTGAAGCTTTCTTT.

This clonotype occurred a few times. The chain employs TRBV3-1 and TRBJ2-5; D unclear. The CDR3 contains 14 residues. The germline V and J ends were trimmed by 7 bases and 5 bases, with 17 bases remaining between them. The germline gives CDR1 LGHDT, CDR2 YNNKEL (reference sequence). CDR3 nucleotides: TGTGCCAGCACCGATACCCCGACGAGGGAGACCCAGTACTTC. This codes for CASTDTPTRETQYF.

There are a few counts of this clonotype. The rearrangement links TRBV5-1 to TRBJ1-2; D is uncertain. Trimming took off 4 bases at V and 13 bases at J, with 8 bases between the two ends. The CDR3 has 9 amino acids. Germline CDR1 and CDR2: SGHRS and YFSETQ. CDR3 in DNA: TGCGCCAGCAGCATGATCAGCACCTTC. As protein: CASSMISTF.